The 29 T cell receptor beta chains below all came from one sample that was sequenced in a study of Tregs in tolerant kidney transplant recipients. The nonmyeloablative bone marrow transplants came from related graft donors, with transient mixed chimerism. Profiling relied on immunoSEQ multiplex PCR, and the TCRdb table lists in-frame clones only, not all of them. The table records tens of thousands of clones, approximately 93% of them present only once. Sequenced material: CD4+ T cells from blood (PBMCs), taken 12 months after the transplant. All receptors derive from a human patient who received a combined kidney and bone marrow transplant. The T cells may come from the graft donor.

This clone was seen a single time. The chain has TRBV9 and TRBJ2-7, with 9 bases fitting TRBD1. The germline CDR1 and CDR2 sequences are SGDLS and YYNGEE. This CDR3 spans 15 amino acids. The V gene end was trimmed by 0 bases and the J gene end by 5 bases; junction bases not matched to a gene: 6. CDR3 protein: CASSVGAWTGDEQYF. CDR3 nucleotide sequence: TGTGCCAGCAGCGTAGGGGCTTGGACAGGGGACGAGCAGTACTTC.

The chain has TRBV7-6 and TRBJ1-1; D is undetermined. The CDR3 has 13 amino acids. Germline CDR1 and CDR2: SGHVS and FNYEAQ. Trimming removed 2 bases from V and 3 bases from J, with 7 bases in between. This CDR3 is CASSLYGDTEAFF. CDR3 bases: TGTGCCAGCAGCTTATACGGGGACACTGAAGCTTTCTTT. Full variable domain (outside the CDR3, taken from reference TRBV7-6 and TRBJ1-1): GAGVSQSPRYKVTKRGQDVALRCDPISGHVSLYWYRQALGQGPEFLTYFNYEAQQDKSGLPNDRFSAERPEGSISTLTIQRTEQRDSAMYRCASSLYGDTEAFFGQGTRLTVV.

The rearrangement joins TRBV11-2 to TRBJ2-3; 7 positions match TRBD2. With 1 base clipped from V and 0 bases from J, the junction kept 1 base outside the gene matches. Germline V lookup: CDR1 SGHAT, CDR2 FQNNGV. This CDR3 has 15 amino acids. The CDR3: CASSLAGGSTDTQYF. The CDR3 DNA sequence: TGTGCCAGCAGCTTAGCCGGGGGGAGCACAGATACGCAGTATTTT.

This clone was counted only a few times. The rearrangement joins TRBV2 to TRBJ1-1; 10 bases align to TRBD1. Losses at the gene ends were 7 bases for V and 5 bases for J; bases not matched to a gene: 4. This CDR3 has 13 amino acids. CDR1 is SNHLY, CDR2 FYNNEI, per germline. Here the CDR3 DNA reads TGTGCCAGCACGGGACAGGGGAGGACTGAAGCTTTCTTT. This codes for CASTGQGRTEAFF.

This clone came up a few times. J is TRBJ1-4 and V is TRBV2; 7 nucleotides agree with TRBD1. With 7 bases clipped from V and 7 bases from J, the junction kept 9 bases outside the gene matches. CDR3 length: 14 residues. Germline lookup yields CDR1 SNHLY and CDR2 FYNNEI. CDR3 bases: TGTGCCAGCACCCAACAGGGGTTTCTTGAAAAACTGTTTTTT. It yields the protein CASTQQGFLEKLFF.

This sequence joins TRBV9 and TRBJ2-3; 9 positions match TRBD2. From germline, CDR1 is SGDLS and CDR2 YYNGEE. The CDR3 is 15 amino acids. Germline trimming cut 3 bases from V and 3 bases from J; bases unmatched to any gene: 5. The CDR3 loop reads CASSGAGGLTDTQYF. CDR3 in DNA: TGTGCCAGCAGCGGAGCGGGGGGCCTGACAGATACGCAGTATTTT.

Worth noting for this clone: This specimen includes other DNA sequences encoding the same CDR3. The gene calls are TRBV10-3 and TRBJ1-6; D might be TRBD1 (5 bases). Germline V lookup: CDR1 ENHRY, CDR2 SYGVKD. Trimming took 1 base from V and 13 from J, leaving 14 bases between them. The CDR3 contains 14 residues. CDR3: CAISEWGSDSPLHF. The CDR3 DNA reads as TGTGCCATCAGTGAGTGGGGCAGTGACTCCCCCCTCCACTTT.

This clone was detected only a few times. This specimen includes other DNA sequences encoding the same CDR3. CDR3 region: CASSLGEESPLHF. DNA for the CDR3: TGTGCCAGCAGCTTAGGGGAGGAATCACCCCTCCACTTT. The gene calls are TRBV7-2 and TRBJ1-6; D gene uncertain. CDR1 and CDR2 (germline): SGHTA, FQGNSA. This CDR3 has 13 residues. V shed 1 base and J shed 10 bases, with 8 bases lying between them.

CDR3 coding DNA: TGTGCCAGCAGACGAGGACTAGCGGGGGCCGGGGCCGGGGAGCTGTTTTTT. Its translation: CASRRGLAGAGAGELFF. The V gene is TRBV7-8, the J gene TRBJ2-2, with 13 bases identical to TRBD2. V gave up 6 bases and J gave up 6 bases; unmatched junction bases: 10. This CDR3 has 17 amino acids. CDR1 is SGHVS and CDR2 is FQNEAQ in the germline V gene.

V and J are TRBV29-1 and TRBJ1-1, with D uncertain. The V end lost 6 bases, the J end lost 2 bases, and 10 bases lay between the germline ends. Germline loops: CDR1 SQVTM, CDR2 ANQGSEA. This CDR3 is built from 12 residues. For the CDR3, the DNA is TGCAGCGTAAGAATTACTAACACTGAAGCTTTCTTT. Translation gives CSVRITNTEAFF.

This clone showed up just a few times. The chain uses TRBV5-5 and TRBJ1-1; D is possibly TRBD1 (6 bases). V was cut by 2 bases and J by 3 bases, with 11 bases left in between. This CDR3 has 14 amino acids. Germline V lookup: CDR1 SGHKS, CDR2 YYEKEE (reference sequence). The DNA of the CDR3 is TGTGCCAGCAGCTTCTCGGCAGGGGACACTGAAGCTTTCTTT. Amino acid sequence: CASSFSAGDTEAFF.

This chain links TRBV4-3 with TRBJ1-6; TRBD1 aligns across 7 bases. J lost 10 bases, V lost 6 bases, and 9 bases had no gene match. This CDR3 is 14 amino acids long. Germline CDR1 is LGHNA and CDR2 is YSLEER. This CDR3 reads CASRPRQGGSPLHF. The CDR3 region has the DNA TGCGCCAGCAGACCCAGACAGGGAGGCTCACCCCTCCACTTT.

This chain uses TRBV7-3 with TRBJ2-7, with D possibly matching TRBD1 (5 bases). V lost 2 bases and J lost 4, with 15 bases in between. The CDR3 covers 15 residues. Germline assignment: CDR1 SGHTA and CDR2 FQGTGA. DNA for the CDR3: TGTGCCAGCAGCTTATTACCAGGGAAGGCTTACGAGCAGTACTTC. Protein sequence: CASSLLPGKAYEQYF.

The genes are TRBV6-5 and TRBJ1-1, with 7 bases fitting TRBD1. J was trimmed by 8 bases and V by 0 bases; bases with no gene match: 6. Germline loops: CDR1 MNHEY, CDR2 SVGAGI. The CDR3 consists of 14 residues. The DNA for the CDR3 is TGTGCCAGCAGTTACTCATTAGACAGGGCCGAAGCTTTCTTT. This encodes CASSYSLDRAEAFF.

This chain joins TRBV21-1 and TRBJ2-6; the table assigns TRBD2, which was not confirmed against the DNA. TRBV21-1 has pseudogene status. The CDR3 runs 16 residues. The CDR3 region is CASPGDLLSGANVLTF. The CDR3 nucleotides read TGTGCCAGCCCCGGAGACCTTCTCTCTGGGGCCAACGTCCTGACTTTC.

The rearrangement joins TRBV11-3 to TRBJ2-5; D might be TRBD2 (6 bases). Germline V CDR1 and CDR2: SGHNT, YENEEA. The CDR3 is made up of 14 amino acids. Trimming removed 4 bases at V and 2 bases at J, with 11 bases between. The CDR3 region has the DNA TGTGCCAGCAGCTCCCGTGCGGGACAAGAGACCCAGTACTTC. Residues: CASSSRAGQETQYF. Variable domain in full (rest from reference TRBV11-3 and TRBJ2-5): EAGVVQSPRYKIIEKKQPVAFWCNPISGHNTLYWYLQNLGQGPELLIRYENEEAVDDSQLPKDRFSAERLKGVDSTLKIQPAELGDSAVYLCASSSRAGQETQYFGPGTRLLVL.

The chain has TRBV7-2 and TRBJ2-3, with 10 bases matching TRBD2. The CDR3 spans 15 residues. The V and J ends lost 1 base and 6 bases, in that order; junction bases with no gene match: 4. CDR1 and CDR2 from the germline V gene are SGHTA and FQGNSA. The CDR3 DNA follows: TGTGCCAGCAGCTTAGTAGCGGGGGGCTGGGATACGCAGTATTTT. It specifies CASSLVAGGWDTQYF.

The chain uses TRBV15 and TRBJ2-7, with TRBD2 matching over 9 bases. Per the germline V gene, CDR1 is LNHNV and CDR2 is YYDKDF (reference sequence). The CDR3 sequence is 17 residues long. Germline trimming cut 0 bases from V and 7 bases from J; bases unmatched to any gene: 13. CDR3 region: CATSRDRAIAGAREQYF. CDR3 DNA sequence: TGTGCCACCAGCAGAGATCGGGCCATAGCGGGAGCTCGAGAGCAGTACTTC. The complete variable domain, with remaining parts taken from reference TRBV15 and TRBJ2-7, reads DAMVIQNPRYQVTQFGKPVTLSCSQTLNHNVMYWYQQKSSQAPKLLFHYYDKDFNNEADTPDNFQSRRPNTSFCFLDIRSPGLGDTAMYLCATSRDRAIAGAREQYFGPGTRLTVT.

This clone appeared a few times. The V and J genes are TRBV2 and TRBJ2-7; D possibly corresponds to TRBD1 (5 bases). This CDR3 has 12 residues. Germline CDR1 and CDR2: SNHLY and FYNNEI. V gave up 7 bases and J gave up 3 bases, with 10 bases separating them. Here the CDR3 DNA reads TGTGCCAGCAACAGGAATCTCTACGAGCAGTACTTC. Translated: CASNRNLYEQYF.

This clone was recorded once. The same CDR3 can be traced to other DNA sequences in this sample. The chain joins TRBV28 to TRBJ1-6; D gene unclear. The CDR3 sequence is 15 residues long. The V gene lost 2 bases and the J gene lost 6 bases, with 11 bases spanning the gap. Germline V lookup: CDR1 MDHEN, CDR2 SYDVKM. Written as DNA, the CDR3 is TGTGCCAGCAGTTTACGGGTTATTGCTAATTCACCCCTCCACTTT. This encodes CASSLRVIANSPLHF.

J is TRBJ2-5 and V is TRBV7-2; weak D call: TRBD1 (6 bases). Trimming stripped 6 bases from V and 5 bases from J, with 10 bases between. The CDR3 totals 12 residues. Germline V lookup: CDR1 SGHTA, CDR2 FQGNSA. The CDR3 loop is CASSHRVETQYF. CDR3 sequence (DNA): TGTGCCAGCAGTCACAGGGTCGAGACCCAGTACTTC.

V gene TRBV5-1 combines with J gene TRBJ2-3, with 11 bases aligning to TRBD2. The germline V gene has CDR1 SGHRS and CDR2 YFSETQ. The CDR3 runs to 17 residues. Trimming removed 3 bases from V and 0 bases from J; junction bases left unmatched: 6. Here the CDR3 DNA reads TGCGCCAGCAGCTCCGGACTAGCGGGCCATAGCACAGATACGCAGTATTTT. This encodes CASSSGLAGHSTDTQYF.

The CDR3 region is CASGATYRDTQYF. In nucleotides, the CDR3 is TGCGCCAGCGGGGCAACATACAGAGATACGCAGTATTTT. V and J are TRBV5-1 and TRBJ2-3, with a tentative D call TRBD1 (5 bases). Germline CDR1 SGHRS, CDR2 YFSETQ. Trimming pared 7 bases from V and 5 bases from J, leaving 14 bases between. CDR3 size: 13 residues.

The chain carries TRBV29-1 and TRBJ2-5, with TRBD1 as a possible D gene (5 bases). V lost 2 bases and J 5 bases, leaving 15 bases between the germline ends. The CDR3 loop spans 14 amino acids. From germline, CDR1 is SQVTM and CDR2 ANQGSEA. The CDR3 protein is CSVETAGFRETQYF. The DNA of the CDR3 is TGCAGCGTTGAAACCGCAGGGTTTCGGGAGACCCAGTACTTC.

This clone came up a few times. CDR3 bases: TGTGCCAGCTCTCCGCAGGGGGCCGGTGAAAAACTGTTTTTT. Translating gives CASSPQGAGEKLFF. The chain recombines TRBV18 with TRBJ1-4; TRBD1 agrees at 8 bases. The CDR3 is made up of 14 amino acids. V was pared by 6 bases and J by 7 bases, with 7 bases of the junction left unmatched. The V gene's germline CDR1 is KGHSH and CDR2 LQKENI.

This chain links TRBV19 with TRBJ1-4, with TRBD1 matching over 9 bases. V dropped 4 bases and J dropped 9; count of bases not matched to a gene: 9. The CDR3 is made up of 15 amino acids. Looked up from germline, CDR1 is LNHDA and CDR2 is SQIVND (reference sequence). CDR3 in DNA: TGTGCCAGTAGTACAAAACAGGGGGCCCTGAAAAAACTGTTTTTT. Protein product: CASSTKQGALKKLFF.

The chain links TRBV5-6 to TRBJ1-2; D unclear. V gave up 2 bases and J gave up 0 bases, with 17 bases separating them. Germline CDR1 reads SGHDT; CDR2 reads YYEEEE. CDR3 length: 17 amino acids. The CDR3 region has the DNA TGTGCCAGCAGCTTTATCGGGGTGGGAGGATCTAACTATGGCTACACCTTC. Encoded protein: CASSFIGVGGSNYGYTF. Full variable domain (outside the CDR3, taken from reference TRBV5-6 and TRBJ1-2): DAGVTQSPTHLIKTRGQQVTLRCSPKSGHDTVSWYQQALGQGPQFIFQYYEEEERQRGNFPDRFSGHQFPNYSSELNVNALLLGDSALYLCASSFIGVGGSNYGYTFGSGTRLTVV.

This rearrangement joins TRBV11-3 to TRBJ2-3; TRBD1 matches at 7 bases. J was trimmed by 2 bases and V by 3 bases; bases with no gene match: 5. Germline CDR1 is SGHNT and CDR2 is YENEEA. The CDR3 runs 15 residues. CDR3 region: CASSFRGGPTDTQYF. CDR3 nucleotide sequence: TGTGCCAGCAGCTTTAGAGGGGGCCCCACAGATACGCAGTATTTT.

CDR3 sequence (DNA): TGTGCCTGGAGTCCCGGGACAGTCACCGGGGAGCTGTTTTTT. The encoded protein is CAWSPGTVTGELFF. The chain links TRBV30 to TRBJ2-2; 7 nucleotides line up with TRBD1. Germline values: CDR1 GTSNPN, CDR2 SVGIG (reference sequence). The V segment lost 2 bases and the J segment 4 bases; nucleotides outside the gene matches: 4. This CDR3 region has 14 residues.